The clone carrying this T cell receptor beta chain was counted many times. As yet, its antigen is unknown. TCR beta libraries were prepared from cDNA with unique molecular identifiers. With roughly 0.95 to 11 million T cells as the source, some 510,000 cDNA molecules resulted. Each CDR3 protein gets one entry after TCRdb re-called the PCR reads with MiXCR. The top ten hold about 3.7% of the sample, which has about 210,000 distinct CDR3 sequences, approximately 28% seen once. The data are from a study of post-analysis software for immune sequencing data. Background on the study: Relapsing-remitting, secondary progressive and progressive-relapsing forms of multiple sclerosis all featured among disease courses. Broader study findings: Four or five TRBV segments (TRBV5-6, TRBV5-1 and TRBV20-1 among them) occurred more frequently in patients than in controls. Comparison with controls showed significantly lower normalized Chao1 diversity in multiple sclerosis patients.

Trimming cost V 4 bases and J 1 base; bases outside gene matches: 9. The germline V gene encodes CDR1 SGHRS and CDR2 YFSETQ. This CDR3 spans 16 amino acids. Source material: blood. The rearrangement uses TRBV5-1 and TRBJ2-7, with TRBD2 matching 9 bases. This TCR was sampled from a girl younger than 18 with multiple sclerosis. Written as DNA, the CDR3 is TGCGCCAGCAGCCCCAGGAGCGGGGGGCCTTCCTACGAGCAGTACTTC. Translation: CASSPRSGGPSYEQYF. The variable domain in full, with the rest retrieved from reference TRBV5-1 and TRBJ2-7, is KAGVTQTPRYLIKTRGQQVTLSCSPISGHRSVSWYQQTPGQGLQFLFEYFSETQRNKGNFPGRFSGRQFSNSRSEMNVSTLELGDSALYLCASSPRSGGPSYEQYFGPGTRLTVT.